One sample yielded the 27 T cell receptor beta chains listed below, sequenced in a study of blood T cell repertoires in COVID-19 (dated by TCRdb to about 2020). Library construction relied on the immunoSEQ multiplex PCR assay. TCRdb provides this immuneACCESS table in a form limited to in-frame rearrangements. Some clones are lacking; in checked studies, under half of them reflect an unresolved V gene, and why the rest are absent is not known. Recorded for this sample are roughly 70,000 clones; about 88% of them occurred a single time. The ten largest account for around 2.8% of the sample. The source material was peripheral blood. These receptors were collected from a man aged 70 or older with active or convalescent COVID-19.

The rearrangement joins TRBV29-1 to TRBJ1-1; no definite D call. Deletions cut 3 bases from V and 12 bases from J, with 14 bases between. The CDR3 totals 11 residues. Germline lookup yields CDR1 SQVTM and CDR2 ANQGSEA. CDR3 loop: CSVERAPGTFF. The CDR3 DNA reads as TGCAGCGTTGAGAGGGCGCCCGGCACTTTCTTT.

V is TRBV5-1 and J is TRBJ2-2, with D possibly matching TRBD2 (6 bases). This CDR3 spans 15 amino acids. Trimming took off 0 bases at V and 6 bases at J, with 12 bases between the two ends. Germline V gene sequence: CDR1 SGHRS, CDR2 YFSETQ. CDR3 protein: CASSLGDGGPGELFF. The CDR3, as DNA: TGCGCCAGCAGCTTGGGGGACGGAGGGCCCGGGGAGCTGTTTTTT.

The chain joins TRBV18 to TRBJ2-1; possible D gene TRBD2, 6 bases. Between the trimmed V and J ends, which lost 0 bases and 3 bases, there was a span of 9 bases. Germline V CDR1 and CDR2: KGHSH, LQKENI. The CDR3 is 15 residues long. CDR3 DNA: TGTGCCAGCTCACCACCGGGGGGATACTACAATGAGCAGTTCTTC. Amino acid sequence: CASSPPGGYYNEQFF.

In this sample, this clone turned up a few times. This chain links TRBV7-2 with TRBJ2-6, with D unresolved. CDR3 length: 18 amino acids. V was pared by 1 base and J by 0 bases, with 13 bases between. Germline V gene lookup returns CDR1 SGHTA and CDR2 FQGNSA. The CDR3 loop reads CASSLVAVGISGANVLTF. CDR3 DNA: TGTGCCAGCAGCTTAGTGGCGGTTGGTATCTCTGGGGCCAACGTCCTGACTTTC.

The chain's CDR3 is CASSVGTSGTTEQFF. The CDR3 coding sequence is TGTGCCAGCAGCGTAGGGACTAGCGGGACAACTGAGCAGTTCTTC. The chain couples TRBV9 to TRBJ2-1; the match to TRBD2 covers 12 bases. CDR3 length equals 15 residues. V lost 0 bases and J lost 9; bases outside the gene matches: 4. CDR1 is SGDLS, CDR2 YYNGEE, per germline. Full variable domain (rest looked up from reference TRBV9 and TRBJ2-1): DSGVTQTPKHLITATGQRVTLRCSPRSGDLSVYWYQQSLDQGLQFLIQYYNGEERAKGNILERFSAQQFPDLHSELNLSSLELGDSALYFCASSVGTSGTTEQFFGPGTRLTVL.

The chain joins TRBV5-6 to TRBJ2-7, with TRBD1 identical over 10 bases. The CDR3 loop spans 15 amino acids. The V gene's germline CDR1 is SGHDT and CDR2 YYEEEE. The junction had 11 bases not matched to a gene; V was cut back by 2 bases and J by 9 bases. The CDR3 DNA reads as TGTGCCAGCAGCTTTTGGGGACAGGGGCCCTTCGGGCAGTACTTC. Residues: CASSFWGQGPFGQYF.

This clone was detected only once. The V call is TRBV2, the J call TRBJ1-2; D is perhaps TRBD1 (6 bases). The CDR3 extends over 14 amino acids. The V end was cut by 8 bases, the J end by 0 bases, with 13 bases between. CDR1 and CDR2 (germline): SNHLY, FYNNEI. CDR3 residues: CASVKTGANYGYTF. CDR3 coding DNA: TGTGCCAGCGTCAAGACAGGTGCTAACTATGGCTACACCTTC.

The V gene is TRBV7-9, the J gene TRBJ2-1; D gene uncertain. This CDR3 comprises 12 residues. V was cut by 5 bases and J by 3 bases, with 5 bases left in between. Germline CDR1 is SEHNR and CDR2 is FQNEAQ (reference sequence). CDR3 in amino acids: CASSGDYNEQFF. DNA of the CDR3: TGTGCCAGCAGCGGAGACTACAATGAGCAGTTCTTC.

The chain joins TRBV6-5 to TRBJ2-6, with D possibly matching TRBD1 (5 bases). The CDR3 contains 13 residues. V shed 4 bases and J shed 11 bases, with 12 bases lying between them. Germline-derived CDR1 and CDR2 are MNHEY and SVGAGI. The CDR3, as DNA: TGTGCCAGCAGTTTCGGCAGGGTGGACGTCCTGACTTTC. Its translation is CASSFGRVDVLTF.

The CDR3: CASSFTSDAYNEQFF. CDR3 in DNA: TGTGCCAGCAGTTTCACTAGCGACGCCTACAATGAGCAGTTCTTC. The chain employs TRBV6-5 and TRBJ2-1, with 7 bases fitting TRBD2. This CDR3 contains 15 residues. Looked up from germline, CDR1 is MNHEY and CDR2 is SVGAGI. V was clipped by 4 bases and J by 2 bases; unmatched bases: 5.

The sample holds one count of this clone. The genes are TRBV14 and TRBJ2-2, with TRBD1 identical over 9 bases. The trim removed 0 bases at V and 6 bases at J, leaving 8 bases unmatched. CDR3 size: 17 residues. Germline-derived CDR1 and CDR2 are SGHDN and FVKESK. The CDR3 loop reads CASSQDLGTGSSGELFF. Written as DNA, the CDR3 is TGTGCCAGCAGCCAAGATCTCGGGACAGGGTCATCCGGGGAGCTGTTTTTT. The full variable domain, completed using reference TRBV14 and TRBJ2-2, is EAGVTQFPSHSVIEKGQTVTLRCDPISGHDNLYWYRRVMGKEIKFLLHFVKESKQDESGMPNNRFLAERTGGTYSTLKVQPAELEDSGVYFCASSQDLGTGSSGELFFGEGSRLTVL.

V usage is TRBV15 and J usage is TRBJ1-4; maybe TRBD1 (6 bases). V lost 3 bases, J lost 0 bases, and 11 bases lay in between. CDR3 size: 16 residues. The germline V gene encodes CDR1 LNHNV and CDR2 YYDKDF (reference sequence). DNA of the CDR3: TGTGCCACCAGCAGGGACAGAGCCGCAACTAATGAAAAACTGTTTTTT. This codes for CATSRDRAATNEKLFF. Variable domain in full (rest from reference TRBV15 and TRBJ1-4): DAMVIQNPRYQVTQFGKPVTLSCSQTLNHNVMYWYQQKSSQAPKLLFHYYDKDFNNEADTPDNFQSRRPNTSFCFLDIRSPGLGDTAMYLCATSRDRAATNEKLFFGSGTQLSVL.

DNA of the CDR3: TGTGCCAGCAGCTTAGACGGGGGTGGCTATGGCTACACCTTC. The encoded protein is CASSLDGGGYGYTF. The chain combines TRBV11-2 with TRBJ1-2; TRBD1 is a possible D gene (5 bases). V lost 0 bases to trimming and J lost 4 bases, with 9 bases between them. This CDR3 comprises 14 residues. The germline gives CDR1 SGHAT, CDR2 FQNNGV.

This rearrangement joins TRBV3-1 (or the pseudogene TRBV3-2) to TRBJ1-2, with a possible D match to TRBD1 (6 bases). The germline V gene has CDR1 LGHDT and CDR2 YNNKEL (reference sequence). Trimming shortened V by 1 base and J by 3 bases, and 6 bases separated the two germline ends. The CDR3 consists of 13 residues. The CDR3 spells CASSQAGDYGYTF. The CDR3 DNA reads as TGTGCCAGCAGCCAAGCAGGGGACTATGGCTACACCTTC.

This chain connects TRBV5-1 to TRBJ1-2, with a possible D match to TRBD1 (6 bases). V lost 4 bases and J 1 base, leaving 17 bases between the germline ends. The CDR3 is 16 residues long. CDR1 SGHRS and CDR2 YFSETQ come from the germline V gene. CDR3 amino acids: CASSIRPGERNYGYTF. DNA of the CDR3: TGCGCCAGCAGCATCCGACCAGGGGAGCGTAACTATGGCTACACCTTC.

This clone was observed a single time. CDR3 nucleotides: TGTGCCAGCAGCTCCTCGGGACTAGCACCCACAGATACGCAGTATTTT. Its protein is CASSSSGLAPTDTQYF. The V call is TRBV7-9, the J call TRBJ2-3, with 9 nucleotides matching TRBD2. Germline CDR1 is SEHNR and CDR2 is FQNEAQ (reference sequence). CDR3 length equals 16 residues. V was pared by 4 bases and J by 2 bases, with 7 bases of the junction left unmatched.

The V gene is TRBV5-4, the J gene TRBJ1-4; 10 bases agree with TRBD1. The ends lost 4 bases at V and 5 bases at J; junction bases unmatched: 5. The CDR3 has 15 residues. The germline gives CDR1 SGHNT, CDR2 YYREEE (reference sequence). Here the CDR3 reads CASSPTGGANEKLFF. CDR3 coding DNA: TGTGCCAGCAGCCCGACAGGGGGCGCAAATGAAAAACTGTTTTTT.

The CDR3 here is CASSRAAGARNQPQHF. The CDR3 DNA is TGCGCCAGCAGTCGGGCCGCAGGGGCGAGAAATCAGCCCCAGCATTTT. The chain joins TRBV23-1 to TRBJ1-5; the D gene is possibly TRBD1 (6 bases). TRBV23-1 is an open reading frame whose function is uncertain. The CDR3 is 16 amino acids. Trimming took off 4 bases at V and 4 bases at J, with 17 bases between the two ends.

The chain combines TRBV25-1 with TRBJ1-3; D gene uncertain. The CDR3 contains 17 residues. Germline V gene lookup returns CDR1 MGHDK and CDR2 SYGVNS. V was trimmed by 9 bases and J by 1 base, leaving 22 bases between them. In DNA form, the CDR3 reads TGTGCCAGTAGGGATTCGATTGCGGGATTATCTGGAAACACCATATATTTT. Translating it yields CASRDSIAGLSGNTIYF.

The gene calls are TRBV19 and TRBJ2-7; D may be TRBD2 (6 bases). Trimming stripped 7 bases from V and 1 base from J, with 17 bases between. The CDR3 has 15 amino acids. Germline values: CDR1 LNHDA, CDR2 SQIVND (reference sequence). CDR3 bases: TGTGCCAGTAAGACGGGAGCAGGAGGTTCCTACGAGCAGTACTTC. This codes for CASKTGAGGSYEQYF.

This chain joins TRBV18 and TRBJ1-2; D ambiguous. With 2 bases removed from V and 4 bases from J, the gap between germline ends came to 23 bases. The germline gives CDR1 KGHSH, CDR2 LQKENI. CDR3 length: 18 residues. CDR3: CASSPGLATVSTGYGYTF. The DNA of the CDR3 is TGTGCCAGCTCACCAGGTCTAGCAACTGTCAGTACTGGCTATGGCTACACCTTC.

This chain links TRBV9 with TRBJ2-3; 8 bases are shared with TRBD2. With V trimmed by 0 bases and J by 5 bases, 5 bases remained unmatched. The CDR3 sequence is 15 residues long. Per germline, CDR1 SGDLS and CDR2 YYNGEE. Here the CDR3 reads CASSVAASGLDTQYF. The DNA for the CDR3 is TGTGCCAGCAGCGTAGCGGCTAGCGGGCTAGATACGCAGTATTTT.

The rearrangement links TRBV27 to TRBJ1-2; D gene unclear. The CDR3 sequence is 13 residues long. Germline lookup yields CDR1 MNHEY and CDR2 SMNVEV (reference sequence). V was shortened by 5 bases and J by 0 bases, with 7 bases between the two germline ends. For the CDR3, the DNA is TGTGCCAGCAGTGCCTCAGCTAACTATGGCTACACCTTC. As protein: CASSASANYGYTF.

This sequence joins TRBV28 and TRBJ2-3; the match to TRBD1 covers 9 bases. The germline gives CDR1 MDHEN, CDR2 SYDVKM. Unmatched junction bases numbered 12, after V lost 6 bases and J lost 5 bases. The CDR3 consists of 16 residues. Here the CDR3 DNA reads TGTGCCAGCAGCCTGATCCCGGGACAGGGAAGAGATACGCAGTATTTT. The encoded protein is CASSLIPGQGRDTQYF.

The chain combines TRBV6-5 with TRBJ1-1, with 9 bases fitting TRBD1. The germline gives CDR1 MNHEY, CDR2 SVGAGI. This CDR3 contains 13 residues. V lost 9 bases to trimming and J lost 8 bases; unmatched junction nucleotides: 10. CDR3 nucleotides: TGTGCCAGTCGGGACAGGGAAGGAACGGAAGCTTTCTTT. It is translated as CASRDREGTEAFF.

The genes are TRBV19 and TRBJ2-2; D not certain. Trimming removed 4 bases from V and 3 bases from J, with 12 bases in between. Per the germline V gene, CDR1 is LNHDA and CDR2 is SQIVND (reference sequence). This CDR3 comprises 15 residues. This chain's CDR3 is CASSKLGSDTGELFF. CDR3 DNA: TGTGCCAGTAGTAAGCTCGGCAGCGACACCGGGGAGCTGTTTTTT.

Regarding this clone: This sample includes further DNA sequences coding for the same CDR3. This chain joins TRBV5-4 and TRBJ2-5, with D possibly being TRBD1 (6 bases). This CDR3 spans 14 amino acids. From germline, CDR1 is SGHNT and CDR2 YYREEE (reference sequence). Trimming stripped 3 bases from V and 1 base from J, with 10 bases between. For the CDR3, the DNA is TGTGCCAGCAGCTCGGGGACATCCCAAGAGACCCAGTACTTC. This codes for CASSSGTSQETQYF.